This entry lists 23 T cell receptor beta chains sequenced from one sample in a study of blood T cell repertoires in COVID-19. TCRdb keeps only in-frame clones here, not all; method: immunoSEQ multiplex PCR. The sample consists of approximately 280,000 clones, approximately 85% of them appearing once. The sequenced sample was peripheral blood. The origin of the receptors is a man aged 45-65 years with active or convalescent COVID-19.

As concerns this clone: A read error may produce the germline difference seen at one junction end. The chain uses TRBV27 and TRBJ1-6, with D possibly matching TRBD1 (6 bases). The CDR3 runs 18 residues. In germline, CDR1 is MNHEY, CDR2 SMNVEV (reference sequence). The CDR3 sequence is CTSSPAVPRGQSNSPLHF. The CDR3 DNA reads TGTACCAGCAGCCCCGCCGTCCCCCGCGGACAGTCTAATTCACCCCTCCACTTT.

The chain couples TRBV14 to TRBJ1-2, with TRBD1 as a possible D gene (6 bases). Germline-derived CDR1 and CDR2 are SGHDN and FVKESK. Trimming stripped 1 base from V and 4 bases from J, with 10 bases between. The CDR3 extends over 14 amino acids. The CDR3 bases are TGTGCCAGCAGCCAAGTAGGGGACACCTATGGCTACACCTTC. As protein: CASSQVGDTYGYTF.

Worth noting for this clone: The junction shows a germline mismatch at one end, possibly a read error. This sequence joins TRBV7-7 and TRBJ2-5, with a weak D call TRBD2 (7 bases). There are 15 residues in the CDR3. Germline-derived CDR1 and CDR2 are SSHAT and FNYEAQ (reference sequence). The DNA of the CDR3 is TGTGCTAGCACCAAACTTAGGGGGGGCAGTGAGACCCAGTACTTC. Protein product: CASTKLRGGSETQYF.

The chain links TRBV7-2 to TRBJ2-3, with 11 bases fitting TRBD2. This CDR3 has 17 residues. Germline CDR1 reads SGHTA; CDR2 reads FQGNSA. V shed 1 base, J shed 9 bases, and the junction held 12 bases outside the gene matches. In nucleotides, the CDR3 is TGTGCCAGCAGCTTAGTGGGTATTCCGGGACTAGCGGAGACGCAGTATTTT. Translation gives CASSLVGIPGLAETQYF.

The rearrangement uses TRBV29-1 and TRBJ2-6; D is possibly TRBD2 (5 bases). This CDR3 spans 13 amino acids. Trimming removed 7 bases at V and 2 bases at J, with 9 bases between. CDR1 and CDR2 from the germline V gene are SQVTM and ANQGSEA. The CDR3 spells CSAEGAGANVLTF. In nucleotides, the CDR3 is TGCAGCGCCGAGGGTGCTGGGGCCAACGTCCTGACTTTC. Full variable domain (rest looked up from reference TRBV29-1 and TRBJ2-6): SAVISQKPSRDICQRGTSLTIQCQVDSQVTMMFWYRQQPGQSLTLIATANQGSEATYESGFVIDKFPISRPNLTFSTLTVSNMSPEDSSIYLCSAEGAGANVLTFGAGSRLTVL.

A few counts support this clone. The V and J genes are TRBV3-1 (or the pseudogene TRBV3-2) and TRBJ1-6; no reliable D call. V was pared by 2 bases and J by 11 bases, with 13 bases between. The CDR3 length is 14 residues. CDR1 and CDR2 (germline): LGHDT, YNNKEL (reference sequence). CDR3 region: CASSQRRDRAPLHF. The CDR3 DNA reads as TGTGCCAGCAGCCAAAGGAGGGATCGGGCACCCCTCCACTTT.

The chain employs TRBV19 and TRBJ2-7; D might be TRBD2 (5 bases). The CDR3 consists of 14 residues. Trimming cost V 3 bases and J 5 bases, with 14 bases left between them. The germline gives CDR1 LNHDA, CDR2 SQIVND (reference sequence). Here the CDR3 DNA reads TGTGCCAGTAGTATGCGGGTCCACAGCGACGAGCAGTACTTC. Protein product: CASSMRVHSDEQYF.

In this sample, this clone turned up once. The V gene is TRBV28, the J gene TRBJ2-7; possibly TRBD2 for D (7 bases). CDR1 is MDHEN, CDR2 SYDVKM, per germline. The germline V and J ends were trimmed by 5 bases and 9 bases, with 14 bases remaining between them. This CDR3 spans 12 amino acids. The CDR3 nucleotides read TGTGCCAGCAGTATCACGGGGGGCGTGCAGTACTTC. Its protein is CASSITGGVQYF.

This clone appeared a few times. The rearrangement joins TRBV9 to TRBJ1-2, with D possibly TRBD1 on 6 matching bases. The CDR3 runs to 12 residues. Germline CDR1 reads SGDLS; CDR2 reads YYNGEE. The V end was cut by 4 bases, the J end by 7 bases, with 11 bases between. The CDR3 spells CASSNGQSGYTF. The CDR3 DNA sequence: TGTGCCAGCAGCAACGGACAGTCTGGCTACACCTTC.

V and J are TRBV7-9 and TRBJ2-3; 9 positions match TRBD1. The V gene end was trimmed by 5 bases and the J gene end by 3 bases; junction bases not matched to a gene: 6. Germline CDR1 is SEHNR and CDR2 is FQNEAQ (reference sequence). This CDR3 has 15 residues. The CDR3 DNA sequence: TGTGCCAGCAGCAGAGGGACAGGGACTACAGATACGCAGTATTTT. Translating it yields CASSRGTGTTDTQYF.

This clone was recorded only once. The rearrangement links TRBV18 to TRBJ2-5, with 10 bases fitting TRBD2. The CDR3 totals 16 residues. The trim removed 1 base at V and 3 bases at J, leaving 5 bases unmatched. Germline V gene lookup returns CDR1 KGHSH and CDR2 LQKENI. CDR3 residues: CASSPRTSGGKETQYF. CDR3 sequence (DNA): TGTGCCAGCTCACCACGGACTAGCGGAGGGAAAGAGACCCAGTACTTC.

The DNA of the CDR3 is TGCGCCAGCAGCTTGGGGACAGGGAACTATGGCTACACCTTC. Its translation: CASSLGTGNYGYTF. The chain couples TRBV5-1 to TRBJ1-2; 8 positions match TRBD1. Germline lookup yields CDR1 SGHRS and CDR2 YFSETQ. This CDR3 region has 14 residues. V shed 0 bases and J 2 bases; nucleotides not matched to a gene: 0.

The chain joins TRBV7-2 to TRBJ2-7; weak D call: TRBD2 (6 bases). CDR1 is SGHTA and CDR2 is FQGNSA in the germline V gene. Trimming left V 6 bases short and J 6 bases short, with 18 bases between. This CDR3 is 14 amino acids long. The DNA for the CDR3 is TGTGCCAGCAGTCGGCGGAGGGCGGTCGGCGAGCAGTACTTC. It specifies CASSRRRAVGEQYF.

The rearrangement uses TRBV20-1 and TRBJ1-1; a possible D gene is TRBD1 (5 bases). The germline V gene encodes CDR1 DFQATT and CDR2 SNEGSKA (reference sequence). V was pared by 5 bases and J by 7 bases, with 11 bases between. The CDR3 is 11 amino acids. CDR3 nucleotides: TGCAGTGCTCCGTCCGGGGGTGAAGCTTTCTTT. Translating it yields CSAPSGGEAFF.

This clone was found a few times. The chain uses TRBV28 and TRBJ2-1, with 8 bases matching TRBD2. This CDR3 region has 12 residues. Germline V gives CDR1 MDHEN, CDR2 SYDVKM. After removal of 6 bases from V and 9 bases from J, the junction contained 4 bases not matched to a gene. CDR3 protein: CASRKSGSEQFF. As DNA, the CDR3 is TGTGCCAGCAGAAAAAGCGGGAGTGAGCAGTTCTTC.

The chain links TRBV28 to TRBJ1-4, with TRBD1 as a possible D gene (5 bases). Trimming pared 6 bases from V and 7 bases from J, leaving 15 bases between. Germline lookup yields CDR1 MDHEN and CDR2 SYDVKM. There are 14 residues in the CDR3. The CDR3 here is CASSTTRGGEKLFF. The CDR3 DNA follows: TGTGCCAGCAGCACCACTCGGGGGGGTGAAAAACTGTTTTTT.

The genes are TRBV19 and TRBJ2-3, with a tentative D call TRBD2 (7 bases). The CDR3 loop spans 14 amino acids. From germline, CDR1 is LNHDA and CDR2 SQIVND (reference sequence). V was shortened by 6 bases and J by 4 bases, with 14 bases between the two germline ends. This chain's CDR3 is CASRSGGGPDTQYF. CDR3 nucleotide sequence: TGTGCCAGTAGGTCTGGGGGGGGCCCAGATACGCAGTATTTT. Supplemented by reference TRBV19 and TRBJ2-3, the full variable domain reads DGGITQSPKYLFRKEGQNVTLSCEQNLNHDAMYWYRQDPGQGLRLIYYSQIVNDFQKGDIAEGYSVSREKKESFPLTVTSAQKNPTAFYLCASRSGGGPDTQYFGPGTRLTVL.

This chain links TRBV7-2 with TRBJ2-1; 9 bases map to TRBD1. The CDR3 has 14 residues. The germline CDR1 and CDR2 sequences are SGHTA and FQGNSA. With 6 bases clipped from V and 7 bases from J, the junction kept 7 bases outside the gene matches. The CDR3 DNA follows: TGTGCCAGCAGTGTCGGGACAGGGAAGAATGAGCAGTTCTTC. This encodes CASSVGTGKNEQFF. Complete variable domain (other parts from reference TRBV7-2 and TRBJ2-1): GAGVSQSPSNKVTEKGKDVELRCDPISGHTALYWYRQSLGQGLEFLIYFQGNSAPDKSGLPSDRFSAERTGGSVSTLTIQRTQQEDSAVYLCASSVGTGKNEQFFGPGTRLTVL.

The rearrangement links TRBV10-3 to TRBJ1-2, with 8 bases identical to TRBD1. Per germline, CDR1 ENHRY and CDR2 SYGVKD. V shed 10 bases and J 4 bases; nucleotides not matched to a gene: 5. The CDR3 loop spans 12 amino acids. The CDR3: CATGTGLYGYTF. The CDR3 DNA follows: TGTGCCACCGGGACAGGACTCTATGGCTACACCTTC.

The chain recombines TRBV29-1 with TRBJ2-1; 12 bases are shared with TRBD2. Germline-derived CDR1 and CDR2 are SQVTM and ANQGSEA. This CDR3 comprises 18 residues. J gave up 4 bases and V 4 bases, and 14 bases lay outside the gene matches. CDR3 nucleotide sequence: TGCAGCGTTGCCCAACCAATAGGACTAGCGGGACTATACAATGAGCAGTTCTTC. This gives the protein CSVAQPIGLAGLYNEQFF.

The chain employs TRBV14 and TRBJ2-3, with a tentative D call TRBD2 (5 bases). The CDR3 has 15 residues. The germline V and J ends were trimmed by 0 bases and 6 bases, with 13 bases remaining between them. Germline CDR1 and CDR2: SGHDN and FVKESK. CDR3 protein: CASSQDIRRSDTQYF. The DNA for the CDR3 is TGTGCCAGCAGCCAAGATATACGGAGGTCGGATACGCAGTATTTT.

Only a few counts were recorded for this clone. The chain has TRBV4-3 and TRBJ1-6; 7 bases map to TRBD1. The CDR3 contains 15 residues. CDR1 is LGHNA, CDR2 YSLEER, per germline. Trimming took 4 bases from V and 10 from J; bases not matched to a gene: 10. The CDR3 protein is CASSPDRANGSPLHF. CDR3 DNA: TGCGCCAGCAGCCCAGACAGGGCGAACGGCTCACCCCTCCACTTT.

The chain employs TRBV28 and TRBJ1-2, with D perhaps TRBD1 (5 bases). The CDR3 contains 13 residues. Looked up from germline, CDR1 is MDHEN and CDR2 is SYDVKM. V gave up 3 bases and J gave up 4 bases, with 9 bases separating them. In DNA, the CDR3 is TGTGCCAGCAGTTTGGGGGGTCCCTATGGCTACACCTTC. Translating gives CASSLGGPYGYTF.